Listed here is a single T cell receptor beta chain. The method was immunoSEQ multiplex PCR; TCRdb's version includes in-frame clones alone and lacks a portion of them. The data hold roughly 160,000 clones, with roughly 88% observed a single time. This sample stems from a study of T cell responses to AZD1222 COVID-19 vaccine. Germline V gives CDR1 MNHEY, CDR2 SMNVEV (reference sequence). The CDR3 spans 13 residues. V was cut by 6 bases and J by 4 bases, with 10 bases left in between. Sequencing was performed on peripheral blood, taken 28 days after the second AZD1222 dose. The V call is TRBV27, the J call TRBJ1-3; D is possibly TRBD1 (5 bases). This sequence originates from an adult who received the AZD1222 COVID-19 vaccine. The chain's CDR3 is CASRPSGGNTIYF. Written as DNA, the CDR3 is TGTGCCAGCAGACCCTCAGGGGGAAACACCATATATTTT.